These T cell receptor beta chains were read from a single sample in a study of OX40 agonist ivuxolimab in advanced cancers. Only in-frame clones appear in the TCRdb table, and some are missing; sequencing was by immunoSEQ multiplex PCR. The sample has approximately 7,000 clones, about four fifths seen once; the top ten hold roughly 28%. The sample was CD4+ or CD8+ T cells sorted from blood, taken in a trial of the OX40 agonist ivuxolimab. Source of these receptors: an adult with an advanced solid tumor such as melanoma, head and neck, liver or kidney cancer. The CDR3 runs from the conserved cysteine through the conserved F or W. The order of the fields is D gene, V gene, J gene, clone size, CDR3 protein, CDR3 DNA. D genes are given only for firm matches. Clone size is given for some rows only: seen once, a few or many times, or a class if the clone is expanded.

D: .; V: TRBV4-1; J: TRBJ1-1; size: .; CDR3: CASSQASQQGKGEAFF; DNA: TGCGCCAGCAGCCAAGCCTCCCAACAGGGTAAGGGCGAAGCTTTCTTT
D: .; V: TRBV19; J: TRBJ2-2; size: few; CDR3: CASRLGGELFF; DNA: TGTGCCAGTAGATTAGGCGGGGAGCTGTTTTTT
D: .; V: TRBV7-9; J: TRBJ2-3; size: .; CDR3: CASSLTGLGDADTQYF; DNA: TGTGCCAGCAGCTTGACGGGACTCGGGGACGCAGATACGCAGTATTTT
D: .; V: TRBV28; J: TRBJ2-3; size: once; CDR3: CASSQGFSADTQYF; DNA: TGTGCCAGCAGTCAGGGGTTCAGCGCAGATACGCAGTATTTT
D: .; V: TRBV28; J: TRBJ1-5; size: .; CDR3: CASSPRTMGQPQHF; DNA: TGTGCCAGCAGTCCACGGACGATGGGTCAGCCCCAGCATTTT
D: TRBD2; V: TRBV19; J: TRBJ2-1; size: .; CDR3: CASSMAASGTNEQFF; DNA: TGTGCCAGTAGTATGGCGGCTAGCGGGACGAATGAGCAGTTCTTC
D: .; V: TRBV18; J: TRBJ2-4; size: .; CDR3: CASSPGDSYIQYF; DNA: TGTGCCAGCTCACCGGGGGATTCGTACATTCAGTACTTC
D: .; V: TRBV11-1; J: TRBJ2-1; size: .; CDR3: CASSFLYNEQFF; DNA: TGTGCCAGCAGCTTCCTTTACAATGAGCAGTTCTTC
D: .; V: TRBV6-5; J: TRBJ1-1; size: .; CDR3: CASSGGVNTEAFF; DNA: TGTGCCAGCAGCGGAGGAGTGAACACTGAAGCTTTCTTT
D: .; V: TRBV5-8; J: TRBJ2-7; size: .; CDR3: CASSWDGSYEQYF; DNA: TGTGCCAGCAGTTGGGACGGTTCCTACGAGCAGTACTTC
D: .; V: TRBV28; J: TRBJ2-1; size: .; CDR3: CASSCIIPPPGSYNEQFF; DNA: TGTGCCAGCAGTTGTATAATTCCCCCACCGGGGTCGTACAATGAGCAGTTCTTC
D: .; V: TRBV4-1; J: TRBJ1-5; size: .; CDR3: CASSQGPRGHQPQHF; DNA: TGCGCCAGCAGCCAAGGCCCCAGGGGCCATCAGCCCCAGCATTTT
D: .; V: TRBV10-3; J: TRBJ2-1; size: .; CDR3: CAIRDGESYNEQFF; DNA: TGTGCCATTCGGGACGGGGAGTCCTACAATGAGCAGTTCTTC
D: TRBD1; V: TRBV28; J: TRBJ1-1; size: few; CDR3: CASSNRGQIEAFF; DNA: TGTGCCAGCAGTAATAGGGGGCAGATCGAAGCTTTCTTT
D: .; V: TRBV4-2; J: TRBJ2-2; size: .; CDR3: CASSQAITGPHTGELFF; DNA: TGTGCCAGCAGCCAAGCGATTACAGGGCCTCACACCGGGGAGCTGTTTTTT
D: .; V: TRBV5-4; J: TRBJ1-2; size: .; CDR3: CASSLGTEYTF; DNA: TGTGCCAGCAGCTTGGGGACTGAGTACACCTTC
D: .; V: TRBV6-5; J: TRBJ2-3; size: .; CDR3: CASSYSPWGSTDTQYF; DNA: TGTGCCAGCAGTTACTCCCCTTGGGGGAGCACAGATACGCAGTATTTT
D: TRBD2; V: TRBV5-1; J: TRBJ2-4; size: .; CDR3: CASSWSKAGLAKNIQYF; DNA: TGCGCCAGCAGCTGGTCGAAAGCGGGGCTGGCCAAAAACATTCAGTACTTC
D: .; V: TRBV6-1; J: TRBJ2-5; size: few; CDR3: CASRSWAYQETQYF; DNA: TGTGCCAGCAGATCGTGGGCGTACCAAGAGACCCAGTACTTC
D: .; V: TRBV27; J: TRBJ2-3; size: .; CDR3: CASSSGLRTDTQYF; DNA: TGTGCCAGCAGTTCGGGACTTCGCACAGATACGCAGTATTTT
D: TRBD2; V: TRBV27; J: TRBJ2-5; size: .; CDR3: CASSPGTSGGFLQETQYF; DNA: TGTGCCAGCAGTCCTGGGACTAGCGGGGGGTTTCTTCAAGAGACCCAGTACTTC
D: TRBD1; V: TRBV15; J: TRBJ2-5; size: .; CDR3: CATSSIDRAQETQYF; DNA: TGTGCCACCAGCAGTATTGACAGGGCCCAAGAGACCCAGTACTTC
D: TRBD1; V: TRBV29-1; J: TRBJ2-7; size: .; CDR3: CSVEVAGDREYEQYF; DNA: TGCAGCGTTGAAGTCGCGGGGGACAGGGAGTACGAGCAGTACTTC
D: .; V: TRBV6-6; J: TRBJ1-6; size: .; CDR3: CATHGVKNSPLHF; DNA: TGTGCCACCCACGGGGTTAAGAATTCACCCCTCCACTTT
D: .; V: TRBV27; J: TRBJ2-7; size: .; CDR3: CASSIQDTGNEQYF; DNA: TGTGCCAGCAGTATACAGGACACTGGGAACGAGCAGTACTTC
D: .; V: TRBV28; J: TRBJ1-5; size: .; CDR3: CASISGGNNQPQHF; DNA: TGTGCCAGCATCTCTGGGGGGAACAATCAGCCCCAGCATTTT
D: .; V: TRBV11-2; J: TRBJ2-7; size: .; CDR3: CASSLEGTSYEQYF; DNA: TGTGCCAGCAGCTTAGAGGGCACGTCCTACGAGCAGTACTTC
D: .; V: TRBV4-3; J: TRBJ1-2; size: .; CDR3: CASSQQSAVGNYGYTF; DNA: TGCGCCAGCAGCCAGCAATCGGCCGTGGGTAACTATGGCTACACCTTC
D: TRBD1; V: TRBV5-4; J: TRBJ1-4; size: .; CDR3: CASSLAGTASEKLFF; DNA: TGTGCCAGCAGCTTGGCGGGGACAGCCTCTGAAAAACTGTTTTTT
D: .; V: TRBV5-6; J: TRBJ2-5; size: .; CDR3: CASSLGTQETQYF; DNA: TGTGCCAGCAGCTTGGGGACCCAAGAGACCCAGTACTTC